This TCR beta chain derives from a study of blood T cell repertoires in COVID-19. Study-level background: Acute and convalescent COVID-19 samples came from the United States, Italy and Spain. Nucleic acid was either cDNA or gDNA, and it came from T cells, B-cell-depleted T cells, or PBMCs.

Looked up from germline, CDR1 is MNHEY and CDR2 is SVGAGI. The V and J ends lost 1 base and 8 bases, in that order; junction bases with no gene match: 11. The CDR3 contains 16 residues. In the original processing: Researchers report that nucleated cell counts were estimated from reference gene primer amplification. TCRdb's table, derived via immunoSEQ multiplex PCR, lists solely in-frame clones and lacks some. The V and J calls and clone size are taken from that table; D and trimming were inferred from the DNA. This table holds about 210,000 clones, around 85% found once. The J gene is TRBJ1-1, the V gene TRBV6-5, with 9 bases aligning to TRBD1. The sequence came from a man in his forties with acute or convalescent COVID-19. The sample was peripheral blood. The CDR3 protein is CASSYWGQGLSVEAFF. As DNA, the CDR3 is TGTGCCAGCAGTTACTGGGGACAGGGCCTCTCAGTCGAAGCTTTCTTT.